The 30 T cell receptor beta chains below come from one sample, sequenced in a study of T cell responses to AZD1222 COVID-19 vaccine. The repertoire was sequenced with immunoSEQ multiplex PCR; TCRdb's copy has only in-frame clones and lacks some. This sample has 150,000 to 180,000 clones, with about 90% found just once. The material was peripheral blood, obtained on day 0 of MenACWY control vaccination. These receptor sequences come from an adult in good health.

This rearrangement joins TRBV5-6 to TRBJ1-1, with D perhaps TRBD1 (5 bases). The CDR3 consists of 15 residues. Germline V gene data show CDR1 as SGHDT and CDR2 as YYEEEE. V dropped 0 bases and J dropped 1 base, with 10 bases sitting between them. This CDR3 reads CASSLVGARNTEAFF. The CDR3 nucleotides are TGTGCCAGCAGCTTGGTTGGGGCAAGGAACACTGAAGCTTTCTTT.

This sequence joins TRBV5-6 and TRBJ2-7; D is unclear. Germline V gives CDR1 SGHDT, CDR2 YYEEEE. This CDR3 has 13 amino acids. V lost 3 bases and J lost 3, with 10 bases in between. CDR3 residues: CASSSQVVYEQYV. In DNA form, the CDR3 reads TGTGCCAGCAGCTCTCAAGTCGTCTACGAGCAGTACGTC.

The chain is built from TRBV21-1 and TRBJ2-3. TRBV21-1 is a recognized pseudogene. The CDR3 loop spans 21 amino acids. The CDR3 nucleotides are TGTGCCAGCAGCAAAGACGGGGGTGACGGAACAGGGACGAAGTGCACAGATACGCAGTATTTT. It specifies CASSKDGGDGTGTKCTDTQYF.

The chain is built from TRBV5-5 and TRBJ1-1; unclear D gene. CDR1 is SGHKS and CDR2 is YYEKEE in the germline V gene (reference sequence). The CDR3 totals 13 residues. Between the trimmed V and J ends, which lost 4 bases and 1 base, there was a span of 8 bases. The CDR3 region is CASSRVPNTEAFF. The DNA of the CDR3 is TGTGCCAGCAGCCGCGTGCCGAACACTGAAGCTTTCTTT.

The V gene is TRBV20-1, the J gene TRBJ1-1, with D hard to call. CDR1 is DFQATT, CDR2 SNEGSKA, per germline (reference sequence). CDR3 size: 10 residues. The CDR3 spells CRGVRTEAFF. The CDR3 coding sequence is TGCCGTGGGGTGAGGACTGAAGCTTTCTTT.

The rearrangement joins TRBV7-2 to TRBJ2-1; possibly TRBD2 for D (5 bases). The CDR3 is 13 residues long. In germline, CDR1 is SGHTA, CDR2 FQGNSA. V was clipped by 3 bases and J by 9 bases, with 12 bases between them. This CDR3 reads CASSLKAVGEQFF. In nucleotides, the CDR3 is TGTGCCAGCAGCTTGAAAGCGGTCGGTGAGCAGTTCTTC.

The rearrangement links TRBV24-1 to TRBJ1-6; a possible D gene is TRBD1 (6 bases). This CDR3 contains 14 residues. Per the germline V gene, CDR1 is KGHDR and CDR2 is SFDVKD. V lost 6 bases and J 10 bases, leaving 15 bases between the germline ends. The CDR3 is CATSSGALGSPLHF. CDR3 bases: TGTGCCACCAGTTCGGGGGCCCTGGGCTCACCCCTCCACTTT.

The rearrangement uses TRBV5-6 and TRBJ2-7, with D unresolved. CDR1 and CDR2 from the germline V gene are SGHDT and YYEEEE. The CDR3 covers 13 residues. Deletions cut 4 bases from V and 4 bases from J, with 12 bases between. CDR3 sequence: CASSLRTGYEQYF. The CDR3 coding sequence is TGTGCCAGCAGCCTTAGGACGGGTTACGAGCAGTACTTC.

This chain uses TRBV29-1 with TRBJ2-3, with a tentative D call TRBD2 (7 bases). The germline V gene has CDR1 SQVTM and CDR2 ANQGSEA. The CDR3 runs 15 residues. Trimming took 4 bases from V and 1 from J, leaving 15 bases between them. CDR3 coding DNA: TGCAGCGTTGGGGGGCGGGAGTTTGGCACAGATACGCAGTATTTT. This sequence encodes CSVGGREFGTDTQYF.

V and J are TRBV18 and TRBJ2-7; 8 bases align to TRBD1. This CDR3 is built from 16 residues. Looked up from germline, CDR1 is KGHSH and CDR2 is LQKENI. The trim removed 1 base at V and 2 bases at J, leaving 7 bases unmatched. CDR3 amino acids: CASSPRAGTGAYEQYF. The CDR3 coding sequence is TGTGCCAGCTCACCACGCGCCGGGACAGGCGCCTACGAGCAGTACTTC.

This clone was seen a single time. The chain employs TRBV2 and TRBJ2-2; possible D gene TRBD1, 6 bases. CDR3 length: 12 residues. With 7 bases removed from V and 6 bases from J, the gap between germline ends came to 9 bases. Germline V gene data show CDR1 as SNHLY and CDR2 as FYNNEI. This chain's CDR3 is CASTGEAGELFF. The CDR3 bases are TGTGCCAGCACAGGGGAAGCCGGGGAGCTGTTTTTT.

The chain carries TRBV6-6 and TRBJ2-1, with 8 bases identical to TRBD2. With 2 bases clipped from V and 1 base from J, the junction kept 4 bases outside the gene matches. This CDR3 spans 16 amino acids. Germline V gives CDR1 MNHNY, CDR2 SVGAGI (reference sequence). The CDR3, as DNA: TGTGCCAGCAGTTACCCATTAGCGGGGTCCTACAATGAGCAGTTCTTC. Its protein is CASSYPLAGSYNEQFF.

Only one count was recorded for this clone. This chain connects TRBV2 to TRBJ1-6; possible D gene TRBD1, 6 bases. This CDR3 comprises 16 residues. Germline CDR1 is SNHLY and CDR2 is FYNNEI. Trimming stripped 8 bases from V and 10 bases from J, with 24 bases between. The CDR3 loop reads CASRKKGTGYESPLHF. In DNA, the CDR3 is TGTGCCAGCCGTAAAAAAGGTACAGGGTACGAGTCACCCCTCCACTTT.

The chain carries TRBV5-6 and TRBJ2-2, with no clear D. CDR3 length: 16 amino acids. V lost 4 bases to trimming and J lost 3 bases, with 16 bases between them. The germline gives CDR1 SGHDT, CDR2 YYEEEE. The CDR3 here is CASSPGRTEYTGELFF. In DNA form, the CDR3 reads TGTGCCAGCAGCCCCGGCCGGACGGAGTACACCGGGGAGCTGTTTTTT.

The rearrangement links TRBV14 to TRBJ2-1; 7 bases align to TRBD1. V lost 4 bases and J lost 3; bases outside the gene matches: 6. The germline V gene has CDR1 SGHDN and CDR2 FVKESK. This CDR3 is 15 amino acids long. The CDR3 nucleotides read TGTGCCAGCAGCCCACTGGCAGGGGGCTACAATGAGCAGTTCTTC. Protein: CASSPLAGGYNEQFF.

The rearrangement uses TRBV23-1 and TRBJ1-2; the D is unclear. TRBV23-1 has ORF status, its function being uncertain. The CDR3 covers 15 residues. Trimming removed 2 bases from V and 2 bases from J, with 12 bases in between. CDR3 protein: CASSQRKTGNYGYTF. CDR3 nucleotides: TGCGCCAGCAGTCAACGTAAGACGGGAAACTATGGCTACACCTTC.

The V and J genes are TRBV7-9 and TRBJ1-2; perhaps TRBD1 as D (5 bases). Germline loops: CDR1 SEHNR, CDR2 FQNEAQ (reference sequence). The CDR3 contains 13 residues. V lost 2 bases, J lost 3 bases, and 7 bases lay in between. In DNA form, the CDR3 reads TGTGCCAGCAGCTTACTGGGGGACTATGGCTACACCTTC. Translated: CASSLLGDYGYTF.

The chain combines TRBV19 with TRBJ2-2, with a weak D call TRBD2 (6 bases). CDR3 length equals 15 residues. In germline, CDR1 is LNHDA, CDR2 SQIVND (reference sequence). V shed 6 bases and J shed 0 bases, with 11 bases lying between them. The CDR3 loop reads CASRLRGANTGELFF. CDR3 nucleotide sequence: TGTGCCAGTAGACTGCGGGGCGCGAACACCGGGGAGCTGTTTTTT.

The chain uses TRBV19 and TRBJ1-1; D gene ambiguous. The ends were cut back, 3 bases at V and 3 bases at J, with 8 bases in the middle. CDR3 size: 13 residues. CDR1 and CDR2 (germline): LNHDA, SQIVND (reference sequence). DNA for the CDR3: TGTGCCAGTAGTATGCAATGGGACACTGAAGCTTTCTTT. Translating it yields CASSMQWDTEAFF. The variable domain in full, with the rest retrieved from reference TRBV19 and TRBJ1-1, is DGGITQSPKYLFRKEGQNVTLSCEQNLNHDAMYWYRQDPGQGLRLIYYSQIVNDFQKGDIAEGYSVSREKKESFPLTVTSAQKNPTAFYLCASSMQWDTEAFFGQGTRLTVV.

This clone was recorded a few times. The chain carries TRBV27 and TRBJ1-6; possibly TRBD1 for D (5 bases). The V end was cut by 3 bases, the J end by 8 bases, with 14 bases between. This CDR3 has 15 amino acids. Germline V gene sequence: CDR1 MNHEY, CDR2 SMNVEV (reference sequence). The CDR3 region is CASSFDGRVDSPLHF. CDR3 sequence (DNA): TGTGCCAGCAGTTTTGATGGCAGGGTAGATTCACCCCTCCACTTT.

The rearrangement links TRBV18 to TRBJ2-1; TRBD2 agrees at 9 bases. This CDR3 is built from 16 residues. Germline lookup yields CDR1 KGHSH and CDR2 LQKENI. The ends lost 0 bases at V and 4 bases at J; junction bases unmatched: 4. The CDR3 is CASSPPGAGGYNEQFF. The CDR3 DNA sequence: TGTGCCAGCTCACCACCGGGAGCGGGGGGTTACAATGAGCAGTTCTTC.

The V gene is TRBV18, the J gene TRBJ1-2; 8 nucleotides align to TRBD1. CDR1 KGHSH and CDR2 LQKENI come from the germline V gene. The CDR3 is made up of 14 amino acids. With V trimmed by 3 bases and J by 6 bases, 6 bases remained unmatched. CDR3 residues: CASSPKTGENGYTF. The CDR3 region has the DNA TGTGCCAGCTCACCCAAGACAGGGGAGAATGGCTACACCTTC.

The gene calls are TRBV6-5 and TRBJ1-5; perhaps TRBD1 as D (5 bases). Germline V gives CDR1 MNHEY, CDR2 SVGAGI. The CDR3 has 14 residues. Trimming cost V 6 bases and J 3 bases, with 12 bases left between them. CDR3 DNA: TGTGCCAGCAGGGACGGGGGGGACAATCAGCCCCAGCATTTT. Its translation is CASRDGGDNQPQHF.

The chain employs TRBV6-5 and TRBJ1-3, with unresolved D. Germline assignment: CDR1 MNHEY and CDR2 SVGAGI. This CDR3 has 15 amino acids. Trimming took off 0 bases at V and 2 bases at J, with 8 bases between the two ends. Written as DNA, the CDR3 is TGTGCCAGCAGTTACTCGGGAAGCGCTGGAAACACCATATATTTT. The encoded protein is CASSYSGSAGNTIYF.

This chain joins TRBV18 and TRBJ2-7, with D maybe TRBD1 (5 bases). Germline CDR1 KGHSH, CDR2 LQKENI. The CDR3 consists of 13 residues. V was cut by 4 bases and J by 0 bases, with 7 bases left in between. CDR3: CASSHDSSYEQYF. The DNA of the CDR3 is TGTGCCAGCTCACACGACAGCTCCTACGAGCAGTACTTC.

Only one count was recorded for this clone. Other DNA sequences in this sample translate to the same CDR3. The V call is TRBV7-2, the J call TRBJ2-7; 8 bases are shared with TRBD2. The length of the CDR3 is 17 residues. The trim removed 1 base at V and 0 bases at J, leaving 8 bases unmatched. Per germline, CDR1 SGHTA and CDR2 FQGNSA. CDR3 bases: TGTGCCAGCAGCTTAGGGCTAGCGGGCCGTATCTCCTACGAGCAGTACTTC. Protein sequence: CASSLGLAGRISYEQYF.

V is TRBV11-2 and J is TRBJ2-7; D possibly corresponds to TRBD2 (6 bases). Germline CDR1 SGHAT, CDR2 FQNNGV. Trimming stripped 3 bases from V and 3 bases from J, with 9 bases between. The length of the CDR3 is 13 residues. This CDR3 is CASSLQTSYEQYV. The CDR3 DNA reads as TGTGCCAGCAGCTTGCAGACTAGCTACGAGCAGTACGTC.

This clone was recorded once. V usage is TRBV6-1 and J usage is TRBJ1-2; 8 bases line up with TRBD1. V shed 4 bases and J 8 bases; nucleotides not matched to a gene: 15. CDR3 size: 16 residues. Germline CDR1 reads MNHNS; CDR2 reads SASEGT. The CDR3, as DNA: TGTGCCAGCAGTGCCTACCCGGGACAGGATAAGGAGGGCTACACCTTC. This gives the protein CASSAYPGQDKEGYTF.

This clone was seen a handful of times. V is TRBV30 and J is TRBJ1-6; D possibly corresponds to TRBD1 (5 bases). Germline V gives CDR1 GTSNPN, CDR2 SVGIG (reference sequence). V dropped 3 bases and J dropped 2 bases, with 11 bases sitting between them. CDR3 length: 15 amino acids. The CDR3 loop is CAWRARGTYNSPLHF. The DNA of the CDR3 is TGTGCCTGGAGGGCCCGGGGGACCTATAATTCACCCCTCCACTTT.

This clone was seen a few times. V is TRBV5-1 and J is TRBJ1-1; tentative D call: TRBD1 (5 bases). The CDR3 is 15 residues long. Germline loops: CDR1 SGHRS, CDR2 YFSETQ. V lost 4 bases to trimming and J lost 1 base, with 14 bases between them. The CDR3 loop reads CASSPGGARNTEAFF. The CDR3 nucleotides read TGCGCCAGCAGCCCCGGAGGGGCCCGGAACACTGAAGCTTTCTTT.